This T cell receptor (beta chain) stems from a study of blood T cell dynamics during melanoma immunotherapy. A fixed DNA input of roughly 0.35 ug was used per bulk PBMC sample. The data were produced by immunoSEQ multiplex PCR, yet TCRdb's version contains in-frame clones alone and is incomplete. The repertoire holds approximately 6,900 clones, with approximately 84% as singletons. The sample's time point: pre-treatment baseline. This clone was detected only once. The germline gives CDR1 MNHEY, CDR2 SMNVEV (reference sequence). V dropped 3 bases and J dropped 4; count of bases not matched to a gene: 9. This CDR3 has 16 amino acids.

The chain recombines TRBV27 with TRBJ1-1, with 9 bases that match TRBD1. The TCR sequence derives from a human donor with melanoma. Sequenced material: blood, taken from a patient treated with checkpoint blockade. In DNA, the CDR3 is TGTGCCAGCAGTTTTAATACAGGGGGCAGGGGCACTGAAGCTTTCTTT. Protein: CASSFNTGGRGTEAFF.